These T cell receptor beta chains were read from a single sample in a study of cytomegalovirus exposure and HLA in healthy donors. TCRdb keeps only in-frame clones here, not all; method: immunoSEQ multiplex PCR. The sample holds some 140,000 clones, approximately 74% seen once. The specimen sequenced was PBMCs. All receptors come from a man aged 18 to 30 in good health and CMV-seronegative. Both conserved end residues are part of each CDR3. The order of the fields is D gene, J gene, clone size, V gene, CDR3 protein, CDR3 DNA. D genes are given only for firm matches. Clone sizes are given selectively: once, few, many, or a class where the clone is expanded.

. | TRBJ2-2 | . | TRBV5-8 | CASSLFGGIGTGELFF | TGTGCCAGCAGCTTGTTTGGGGGCATAGGCACCGGGGAGCTGTTTTTT
TRBD2 | TRBJ2-2 | . | TRBV30 | CAWSRGSGRATGELFF | TGTGCCTGGAGTCGGGGTTCAGGGAGGGCCACCGGGGAGCTGTTTTTT
. | TRBJ1-2 | . | TRBV4-2 | CASSQDIGYTF | TGTGCCAGCAGCCAAGATATTGGCTACACCTTC
. | TRBJ2-3 | . | TRBV9 | CASSVVEGLTDTQYF | TGTGCCAGCAGCGTAGTGGAGGGTTTGACAGATACGCAGTATTTT
TRBD2 | TRBJ2-1 | once | TRBV6-6 | CASSYSLPSGGAEQFF | TGTGCCAGCAGTTACTCGTTACCTAGCGGGGGGGCCGAGCAGTTCTTC
. | TRBJ2-5 | . | TRBV5-1 | CASSLPPGMQGQETQYF | TGCGCCAGCAGCCTCCCCCCCGGTATGCAGGGGCAAGAGACCCAGTACTTC
TRBD1 | TRBJ2-5 | once | TRBV25-1 | CASSLSGTAQETQYF | TGTGCCAGCAGTCTATCCGGGACAGCGCAAGAGACCCAGTACTTC
. | TRBJ1-2 | . | TRBV6-1 | CASSENTEDYSEGGYGYTF | TGTGCCAGCAGTGAAAACACTGAGGATTACTCTGAAGGGGGCTATGGCTACACCTTC
TRBD2 | TRBJ2-2 | . | TRBV7-2 | CASRPTSGGANGELFF | TGTGCCAGCAGACCGACTAGCGGGGGGGCTAATGGGGAGCTGTTTTTT
. | TRBJ1-3 | . | TRBV6-5 | CAATGINSGNTIYF | TGTGCCGCAACAGGGATCAACTCTGGAAACACCATATATTTT
. | TRBJ2-1 | . | TRBV29-1 | CSVEGAGQFF | TGCAGCGTTGAGGGAGCAGGGCAGTTCTTC
. | TRBJ2-7 | . | TRBV5-4 | CASSPVLAGNEQYF | TGTGCCAGCAGCCCAGTCCTCGCGGGAAACGAGCAGTACTTC
. | TRBJ2-1 | . | TRBV2 | CASSPGTAPSEEQFF | TGTGCCAGCAGCCCCGGGACAGCACCTAGCGAAGAGCAGTTCTTC
. | TRBJ2-2 | once | TRBV7-2 | CASSLSGVAGELFF | TGTGCCAGCAGCTTATCCGGGGTCGCCGGGGAGCTGTTTTTT
TRBD1 | TRBJ1-5 | once | TRBV4-3 | CASSQTGLGGQPQHF | TGCGCCAGCAGCCAGACAGGGCTGGGAGGACAGCCCCAGCATTTT
. | TRBJ2-7 | . | TRBV7-6 | CASSLEPGSPYEQYF | TGTGCCAGCAGCTTAGAACCGGGATCCCCCTACGAGCAGTACTTC
. | TRBJ2-2 | once | TRBV11-2 | CASSPIRSDTGELFF | TGTGCCAGCAGCCCTATCCGATCGGACACCGGGGAGCTGTTTTTT
TRBD2 | TRBJ2-1 | . | TRBV5-1 | CASSHGGGVNEQFF | TGCGCCAGCTCCCATGGCGGGGGGGTTAATGAGCAGTTCTTC
TRBD1 | TRBJ2-2 | . | TRBV11-2 | CASRIGTGGVGELFF | TGTGCCAGCAGGATAGGAACAGGGGGCGTCGGGGAGCTGTTTTTT
. | TRBJ1-5 | . | TRBV10-3 | CAISALKPGEGPQHF | TGTGCCATCAGTGCGCTAAAACCGGGGGAGGGACCCCAGCATTTT
. | TRBJ2-3 | . | TRBV5-1 | CASTPTPGPDTQYF | TGCGCCAGCACCCCGACGCCAGGGCCCGATACGCAGTATTTT
. | TRBJ1-5 | . | TRBV18 | CASPPRQGGNQPQHF | TGTGCCAGCCCACCACGCCAGGGTGGCAATCAGCCCCAGCATTTT
TRBD1 | TRBJ2-5 | . | TRBV7-8 | CASSLVAAQGEETQYF | TGTGCCAGCAGCTTAGTTGCGGCACAGGGGGAAGAGACCCAGTACTTC
TRBD1 | TRBJ2-5 | . | TRBV28 | CASTADRGLLQETQYF | TGTGCCAGCACCGCGGACAGGGGACTACTCCAAGAGACCCAGTACTTC
. | TRBJ2-1 | few | TRBV7-3 | CASSLGGGPNEQFF | TGTGCCAGCAGCTTAGGGGGGGGGCCAAATGAGCAGTTCTTC
. | TRBJ1-2 | few | TRBV7-8 | CASSLAQGPYGYTF | TGTGCCAGCAGCTTAGCGCAGGGCCCCTATGGCTACACCTTC
. | TRBJ1-1 | . | TRBV7-9 | CASSWVGGGLEAFF | TGTGCCAGCAGCTGGGTGGGTGGGGGACTTGAAGCTTTCTTT
. | TRBJ1-5 | . | TRBV2 | CASSDSGGGIQPQHF | TGTGCCAGCAGTGACTCGGGAGGCGGTATTCAGCCCCAGCATTTT
. | TRBJ1-5 | . | TRBV6-6 | CASSRRGKGSQPQHF | TGTGCCAGCAGTCGTCGGGGGAAAGGATCCCAGCCCCAGCATTTT
TRBD1 | TRBJ1-2 | . | TRBV19 | CASSAGQGAYGYTF | TGTGCCAGTAGTGCGGGACAGGGGGCGTATGGCTACACCTTC
. | TRBJ1-4 | . | TRBV6-5 | CASSSQGLILFF | TGTGCCAGCAGCTCCCAGGGCCTCATACTGTTTTTT
. | TRBJ2-7 | . | TRBV5-5 | CASSLAWQGGGYEQYF | TGTGCCAGCAGCTTGGCCTGGCAGGGGGGCGGCTACGAGCAGTACTTC
TRBD2 | TRBJ2-2 | . | TRBV6-5 | CASSYRRGGTGELFF | TGTGCCAGCAGTTACCGGCGGGGGGGCACCGGGGAGCTGTTTTTT
TRBD1 | TRBJ1-6 | . | TRBV19 | CASSIRGQAMSSPLHF | TGTGCCAGTAGTATACGAGGACAGGCTATGAGCTCACCCCTCCACTTT
. | TRBJ2-2 | . | TRBV28 | CATGGSIRELFF | TGTGCCACTGGGGGCAGTATTCGGGAGCTGTTTTTT
. | TRBJ2-1 | . | TRBV13 | CASSSSPEEQFF | TGTGCCAGCAGCTCGAGTCCCGAAGAGCAGTTCTTC
TRBD1 | TRBJ1-1 | . | TRBV5-1 | CASSTNRGTNTEAFF | TGCGCCAGCAGCACTAACAGGGGCACGAACACTGAAGCTTTCTTT
. | TRBJ2-1 | . | TRBV30 | CAWRGQDEQFF | TGTGCCTGGAGGGGGCAAGATGAGCAGTTCTTC
TRBD2 | TRBJ2-5 | . | TRBV7-6 | CASSSLLAGGPETQYF | TGTGCCAGCAGCTCTCTACTAGCGGGGGGGCCCGAGACCCAGTACTTC
TRBD1 | TRBJ2-7 | . | TRBV11-2 | CASRSLGQGDYEQYF | TGTGCCAGCAGGTCTCTAGGACAGGGAGATTACGAGCAGTACTTC
. | TRBJ1-1 | . | TRBV7-9 | CASSLQGPNTEAFF | TGTGCCAGCAGCTTACAGGGCCCGAACACTGAAGCTTTCTTT